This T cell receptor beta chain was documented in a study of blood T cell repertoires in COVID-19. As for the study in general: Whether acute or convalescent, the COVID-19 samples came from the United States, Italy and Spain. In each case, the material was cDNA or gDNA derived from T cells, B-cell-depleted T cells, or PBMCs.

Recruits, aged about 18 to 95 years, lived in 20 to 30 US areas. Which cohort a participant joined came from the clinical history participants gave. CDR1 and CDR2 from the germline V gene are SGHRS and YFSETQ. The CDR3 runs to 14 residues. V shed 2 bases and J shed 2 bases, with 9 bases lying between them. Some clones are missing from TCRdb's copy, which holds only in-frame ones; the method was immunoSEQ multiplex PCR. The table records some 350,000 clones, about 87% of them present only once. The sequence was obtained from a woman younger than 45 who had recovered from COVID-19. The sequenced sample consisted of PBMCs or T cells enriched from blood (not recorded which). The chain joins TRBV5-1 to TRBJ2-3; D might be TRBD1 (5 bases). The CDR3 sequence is CASSLQDHTDTQYF. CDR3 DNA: TGCGCCAGCAGCTTACAGGACCACACAGATACGCAGTATTTT. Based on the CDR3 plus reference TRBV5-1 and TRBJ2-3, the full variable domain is KAGVTQTPRYLIKTRGQQVTLSCSPISGHRSVSWYQQTPGQGLQFLFEYFSETQRNKGNFPGRFSGRQFSNSRSEMNVSTLELGDSALYLCASSLQDHTDTQYFGPGTRLTVL.